The 26 T cell receptor beta chains given below trace back to one sample, sequenced in a study of shared clonotypes between healthy human individuals. The data were produced by immunoSEQ multiplex PCR, yet TCRdb's version contains in-frame clones alone and is incomplete. The sample lists millions of clones, approximately 92% occurring once. Specimen: naive CD4+ T cells sorted from blood. Described subset: CD45RA+ positively selected. These receptors all come from a man younger than 35 in good health.

The chain recombines TRBV30 with TRBJ2-4, with 7 positions matching TRBD1. The J segment lost 9 bases and the V segment lost 0 bases, leaving 5 bases of the junction unmatched. CDR1 is GTSNPN and CDR2 is SVGIG in the germline V gene (reference sequence). The CDR3 runs to 13 residues. The CDR3 region is CAWSVQGSGIQYF. In nucleotides, the CDR3 is TGTGCCTGGAGTGTACAGGGGAGCGGCATTCAGTACTTC.

The chain carries TRBV4-3 and TRBJ1-2; D may be TRBD1 (6 bases). With 1 base removed from V and 2 bases from J, the gap between germline ends came to 17 bases. The CDR3 runs to 17 residues. Germline V gives CDR1 LGHNA, CDR2 YSLEER. CDR3 sequence reads: CASSQGLGGAANYGYTF. The CDR3 nucleotides read TGCGCCAGCAGCCAAGGGCTAGGGGGGGCCGCGAACTATGGCTACACCTTC.

This chain connects TRBV6-5 to TRBJ1-4, with D perhaps TRBD1 (5 bases). The germline V gene has CDR1 MNHEY and CDR2 SVGAGI. The CDR3 is 12 residues long. V dropped 9 bases and J dropped 4 bases, with 9 bases sitting between them. The DNA for the CDR3 is TGTGCCAGTCGCGGGGGTAATGAAAAACTGTTTTTT. Protein product: CASRGGNEKLFF.

The chain has TRBV7-2 and TRBJ2-7, with D possibly matching TRBD1 (6 bases). The CDR3 spans 16 residues. Germline V gives CDR1 SGHTA, CDR2 FQGNSA. V was clipped by 5 bases and J by 6 bases, with 23 bases between them. CDR3 amino acids: CASSLTQGARGSEQYF. The CDR3 DNA is TGTGCCAGCAGCCTAACCCAGGGAGCTAGGGGGTCCGAGCAGTACTTC. The variable domain in full, with the rest retrieved from reference TRBV7-2 and TRBJ2-7, is GAGVSQSPSNKVTEKGKDVELRCDPISGHTALYWYRQSLGQGLEFLIYFQGNSAPDKSGLPSDRFSAERTGGSVSTLTIQRTQQEDSAVYLCASSLTQGARGSEQYFGPGTRLTVT.

The chain has TRBV5-1 and TRBJ1-1, with 7 bases fitting TRBD1. V was pared by 2 bases and J by 3 bases, with 7 bases of the junction left unmatched. The CDR3 has 15 amino acids. CDR1 and CDR2 (germline): SGHRS, YFSETQ. CDR3 region: CASSLNTGTDTEAFF. CDR3 sequence (DNA): TGCGCCAGCAGCTTAAATACCGGGACAGACACTGAAGCTTTCTTT.

CDR3: CASSGLQGAVTEAFF. CDR3 DNA sequence: TGTGCCAGCAGCGGGCTACAGGGAGCTGTTACTGAAGCTTTCTTT. The chain carries TRBV9 and TRBJ1-1; a possible D gene is TRBD1 (6 bases). CDR1 and CDR2 from the germline V gene are SGDLS and YYNGEE. The CDR3 is 15 residues long. The V end lost 3 bases, the J end lost 5 bases, and 17 bases lay between the germline ends. The whole variable domain, filled in from reference TRBV9 and TRBJ1-1, reads DSGVTQTPKHLITATGQRVTLRCSPRSGDLSVYWYQQSLDQGLQFLIQYYNGEERAKGNILERFSAQQFPDLHSELNLSSLELGDSALYFCASSGLQGAVTEAFFGQGTRLTVV.

This clone has a single count. The chain recombines TRBV5-6 with TRBJ2-5, with TRBD2 matching over 9 bases. Looked up from germline, CDR1 is SGHDT and CDR2 is YYEEEE. Unmatched junction bases numbered 2, after V lost 3 bases and J lost 5 bases. The CDR3 consists of 13 residues. CDR3 coding DNA: TGTGCCAGCAGCTGGACTAGCGCCGAGACCCAGTACTTC. It is translated as CASSWTSAETQYF. Full variable domain (outside the CDR3, taken from reference TRBV5-6 and TRBJ2-5): DAGVTQSPTHLIKTRGQQVTLRCSPKSGHDTVSWYQQALGQGPQFIFQYYEEEERQRGNFPDRFSGHQFPNYSSELNVNALLLGDSALYLCASSWTSAETQYFGPGTRLLVL.

V gene TRBV6-5 combines with J gene TRBJ2-5; no reliable D call. The CDR3 is 13 residues long. Trimming cost V 3 bases and J 7 bases, with 12 bases left between them. Germline CDR1 reads MNHEY; CDR2 reads SVGAGI. The CDR3 bases are TGTGCCAGCAGTTATCAGGATAGTGGGACCCAGTACTTC. This gives the protein CASSYQDSGTQYF.

The V call is TRBV14, the J call TRBJ2-1, with D perhaps TRBD1 (5 bases). CDR3 size: 15 residues. CDR1 and CDR2 from the germline V gene are SGHDN and FVKESK. The V end lost 1 base, the J end lost 3 bases, and 10 bases lay between the germline ends. CDR3 protein: CASSQAGIIYNEQFF. The CDR3 bases are TGTGCCAGCAGCCAAGCAGGGATCATCTACAATGAGCAGTTCTTC.

This chain joins TRBV19 and TRBJ2-3; TRBD1 matches 7 bases. This CDR3 has 16 residues. Germline V CDR1 and CDR2: LNHDA, SQIVND (reference sequence). The V segment lost 3 bases and the J segment 3 bases; nucleotides outside the gene matches: 9. This CDR3 is CASSIPTGAGTDTQYF. As DNA, the CDR3 is TGTGCCAGTAGTATTCCCACAGGGGCGGGTACAGATACGCAGTATTTT.

This clone was found once. The chain uses TRBV6-5 and TRBJ2-1; 7 bases are a match to TRBD1. After removal of 8 bases from V and 3 bases from J, the junction contained 4 bases not matched to a gene. The CDR3 has 13 residues. Germline lookup yields CDR1 MNHEY and CDR2 SVGAGI. The CDR3 DNA sequence: TGTGCCAGCCAGGGGGTGAACTACAATGAGCAGTTCTTC. Translation gives CASQGVNYNEQFF.

This chain uses TRBV7-9 with TRBJ2-5, with 10 positions matching TRBD1. The J call may be incorrect, as the DNA end agrees better with TRBJ2-7. Germline assignment: CDR1 SEHNR and CDR2 FQNEAQ (reference sequence). The CDR3 is made up of 14 amino acids. The CDR3 reads CASSPGTGELEQYF. The CDR3 DNA follows: TGTGCCAGCAGCCCCGGGACAGGGGAGCTCGAGCAGTACTTC.

A note on this clone: Other DNA sequences within the sample encode an identical CDR3. V and J are TRBV4-1 and TRBJ2-1; TRBD1 matches 9 bases. The CDR3 covers 15 residues. After removal of 4 bases from V and 4 bases from J, the junction contained 5 bases not matched to a gene. Germline CDR1 MGHRA, CDR2 YSYEKL. This chain's CDR3 is CASSPGQGSYNEQFF. The CDR3 coding sequence is TGCGCCAGCAGCCCGGGACAGGGCTCGTACAATGAGCAGTTCTTC.

The chain has TRBV9 and TRBJ2-7; no clear D. This CDR3 has 16 residues. With 4 bases removed from V and 4 bases from J, the gap between germline ends came to 21 bases. Germline values: CDR1 SGDLS, CDR2 YYNGEE. In DNA, the CDR3 is TGTGCCAGCAGCCCCTCCAGCGCGGCGACCACATACGAGCAGTACTTC. It yields the protein CASSPSSAATTYEQYF.

Worth noting for this clone: The same CDR3 can be traced to other DNA sequences in this sample. The rearrangement links TRBV19 to TRBJ2-2; the D gene is possibly TRBD2 (6 bases). CDR3 length: 15 amino acids. Germline values: CDR1 LNHDA, CDR2 SQIVND (reference sequence). V lost 0 bases to trimming and J lost 4 bases, with 9 bases between them. CDR3: CASSIDRRGTGELFF. CDR3 DNA sequence: TGTGCCAGTAGTATAGATAGGAGGGGCACCGGGGAGCTGTTTTTT.

The chain recombines TRBV5-1 with TRBJ2-5; D not resolved. Trimming removed 9 bases at V and 5 bases at J, with 20 bases between. CDR1 and CDR2 (germline): SGHRS, YFSETQ. The CDR3 is 14 amino acids. DNA for the CDR3: TGCGCCACCACTTCGGGCCTCGACGGGGAGACCCAGTACTTC. Translation gives CATTSGLDGETQYF. The whole variable domain, filled in from reference TRBV5-1 and TRBJ2-5, reads KAGVTQTPRYLIKTRGQQVTLSCSPISGHRSVSWYQQTPGQGLQFLFEYFSETQRNKGNFPGRFSGRQFSNSRSEMNVSTLELGDSALYLCATTSGLDGETQYFGPGTRLLVL.

The CDR3 sequence: CASSESRTYGYTF. CDR3 in DNA: TGTGCCAGCAGTGAAAGTAGGACCTATGGCTACACCTTC. This chain links TRBV2 with TRBJ1-2, with D uncertain. Trimming stripped 2 bases from V and 4 bases from J, with 8 bases between. The CDR3 covers 13 residues. In germline, CDR1 is SNHLY, CDR2 FYNNEI.

This clone came up once. This rearrangement joins TRBV7-9 to TRBJ2-1; D gene uncertain. In germline, CDR1 is SEHNR, CDR2 FQNEAQ (reference sequence). V shed 3 bases and J shed 8 bases, with 11 bases lying between them. This CDR3 is 13 amino acids long. The CDR3 region is CASSLRESDEQFF. The CDR3 bases are TGTGCCAGCAGCTTGAGAGAATCCGATGAGCAGTTCTTC.

CDR3 nucleotide sequence: TGTGCCAGCAGTTCAGGGGCCGTCCAAGGGGCCCAGTACTTC. It translates to CASSSGAVQGAQYF. The chain combines TRBV6-5 with TRBJ2-5, with D possibly TRBD1 on 6 matching bases. Trimming shortened V by 4 bases and J by 9 bases, and 18 bases separated the two germline ends. Germline loops: CDR1 MNHEY, CDR2 SVGAGI. This CDR3 region has 14 residues.

On this clone: The sample has other DNA sequences that encode this CDR3 too. The chain employs TRBV7-2 and TRBJ2-7, with a possible D match to TRBD2 (6 bases). This CDR3 contains 14 residues. V was pared by 3 bases and J by 1 base, with 10 bases between. Germline CDR1 and CDR2: SGHTA and FQGNSA. CDR3 sequence reads: CASSFIAASYEQYF. CDR3 nucleotide sequence: TGTGCCAGCAGCTTCATAGCGGCATCCTACGAGCAGTACTTC.

The chain recombines TRBV29-1 with TRBJ1-2; 7 positions agree with TRBD1. CDR1 is SQVTM and CDR2 is ANQGSEA in the germline V gene. The CDR3 loop spans 10 amino acids. After removal of 7 bases from V and 13 bases from J, the junction contained 9 bases not matched to a gene. CDR3 sequence: CSESTGLATF. CDR3 in DNA: TGCAGCGAGTCGACAGGGTTGGCCACCTTC.

The rearrangement uses TRBV19 and TRBJ2-2, with TRBD2 matching over 9 bases. V was pared by 6 bases and J by 4 bases, with 6 bases of the junction left unmatched. The germline CDR1 and CDR2 sequences are LNHDA and SQIVND (reference sequence). CDR3 length equals 15 residues. In nucleotides, the CDR3 is TGTGCCAGTAGCAATAGCGGGAGCCTCACCGGGGAGCTGTTTTTT. Translation: CASSNSGSLTGELFF.

V is TRBV4-3 and J is TRBJ2-1; 8 nucleotides agree with TRBD2. CDR3 size: 16 residues. Germline V lookup: CDR1 LGHNA, CDR2 YSLEER. Germline trimming cut 1 base from V and 6 bases from J; bases unmatched to any gene: 8. The CDR3 sequence: CASSQGDGRVINEQFF. The CDR3 DNA reads TGCGCCAGCAGCCAAGGTGACGGGAGGGTTATCAATGAGCAGTTCTTC.

The sample holds one count of this clone. The chain couples TRBV30 to TRBJ2-4; D perhaps matches TRBD1 (6 bases). V dropped 0 bases and J dropped 0 bases, with 12 bases sitting between them. The CDR3 runs 16 residues. Germline assignment: CDR1 GTSNPN and CDR2 SVGIG (reference sequence). CDR3 DNA sequence: TGTGCCTGGAGTGTATGGGACACCCTAGCCAAAAACATTCAGTACTTC. Translation: CAWSVWDTLAKNIQYF.

The J gene is TRBJ2-7, the V gene TRBV19, with 8 bases that match TRBD2. Germline lookup yields CDR1 LNHDA and CDR2 SQIVND (reference sequence). V trimming: 2 bases; J trimming: 4 bases; junction bases outside the gene matches: 10. This CDR3 region has 16 residues. The CDR3, as DNA: TGTGCCAGTAGTATATCCACAGCGGGAGCACGGTACGAGCAGTACTTC. Translated: CASSISTAGARYEQYF.

This clone was observed a handful of times. The chain joins TRBV21-1 to TRBJ2-2; TRBD2 is the table's D call, not checked against the DNA. TRBV21-1 represents a pseudogene. The CDR3 covers 18 residues. The chain's CDR3 is CASSRPLLAGGVTGELFF. The CDR3 nucleotides are TGTGCCAGCAGCCGTCCACTACTAGCGGGGGGCGTCACCGGGGAGCTGTTTTTT.